The 27 T cell receptor beta chains below all came from one sample that was sequenced in a study of T cell changes during pregnancy in multiple sclerosis. Clones were sequenced by immunoSEQ multiplex PCR, and TCRdb holds only the in-frame ones, with some missing. The table lists approximately 97,000 clones, 90% of them singletons. The sequenced sample was peripheral blood, obtained in the second trimester of pregnancy. Every receptor here comes from a female donor in good health, enrolled as a control in a pregnancy study.

The rearrangement joins TRBV7-2 to TRBJ2-1; TRBD2 aligns across 10 bases. V lost 5 bases and J lost 4; bases outside the gene matches: 11. The CDR3 extends over 17 amino acids. Germline assignment: CDR1 SGHTA and CDR2 FQGNSA. DNA for the CDR3: TGTGCCAGCAGCCGGGCATCGGGACTAGCGCGATACAATGAGCAGTTCTTC. Amino acid sequence: CASSRASGLARYNEQFF.

The chain has TRBV11-2 and TRBJ1-4; TRBD1 aligns across 9 bases. CDR3 length: 15 residues. CDR1 is SGHAT and CDR2 is FQNNGV in the germline V gene. J was trimmed by 4 bases and V by 3 bases; bases with no gene match: 3. CDR3 sequence (DNA): TGTGCCAGCAGCTTTGGGACAGGGATTAATGAAAAACTGTTTTTT. It is translated as CASSFGTGINEKLFF.

V usage is TRBV5-4 and J usage is TRBJ2-3, with 11 bases identical to TRBD2. Germline V CDR1 and CDR2: SGHNT, YYREEE (reference sequence). This CDR3 comprises 15 residues. Trimming cost V 4 bases and J 1 base; bases outside gene matches: 2. CDR3 nucleotides: TGTGCCAGCAGCCGGGGACTAGCGGGCACAGATACGCAGTATTTT. Its translation is CASSRGLAGTDTQYF.

The V gene is TRBV19, the J gene TRBJ1-4; TRBD1 agrees at 9 bases. V shed 4 bases and J 6 bases; nucleotides not matched to a gene: 6. Germline-derived CDR1 and CDR2 are LNHDA and SQIVND (reference sequence). The CDR3 spans 15 residues. CDR3 loop: CASSSTGGGYEKLFF. CDR3 bases: TGTGCCAGTAGTAGCACAGGGGGCGGGTATGAAAAACTGTTTTTT.

CDR3 region: CASSIYDRVYEQYF. The CDR3, as DNA: TGTGCCAGCAGCATTTACGACAGGGTATACGAGCAGTACTTC. The chain recombines TRBV21-1 with TRBJ2-7; the table calls TRBD1, which could not be checked here. TRBV21-1 is reported as a pseudogene. This CDR3 comprises 14 residues.

The rearrangement uses TRBV5-6 and TRBJ2-2, with 7 bases that match TRBD1. J gave up 4 bases and V 1 base, and 7 bases lay outside the gene matches. The CDR3 is made up of 16 amino acids. Germline V gene lookup returns CDR1 SGHDT and CDR2 YYEEEE. The CDR3: CASSLIEGAVTGELFF. For the CDR3, the DNA is TGTGCCAGCAGCTTGATCGAGGGGGCCGTCACCGGGGAGCTGTTTTTT.

The table lists this clone with a count of one. The chain couples TRBV19 to TRBJ1-1, with 8 bases fitting TRBD1. Trimming cost V 1 base and J 11 bases; bases outside gene matches: 9. Germline CDR1 reads LNHDA; CDR2 reads SQIVND (reference sequence). The CDR3 is made up of 14 amino acids. As DNA, the CDR3 is TGTGCCAGTAGTATAGGGCTCAGGGGGCAGGCGGCTTTCTTT. It translates to CASSIGLRGQAAFF.

The V gene is TRBV14, the J gene TRBJ1-2, with a possible D match to TRBD1 (6 bases). Germline V lookup: CDR1 SGHDN, CDR2 FVKESK. V gave up 4 bases and J gave up 4 bases, with 10 bases separating them. This CDR3 has 13 amino acids. CDR3 nucleotides: TGTGCCAGCAGCCCGCAGGGGAGCTATGGCTACACCTTC. Its protein is CASSPQGSYGYTF. Together with reference TRBV14 and TRBJ1-2, the CDR3 gives the full variable domain: EAGVTQFPSHSVIEKGQTVTLRCDPISGHDNLYWYRRVMGKEIKFLLHFVKESKQDESGMPNNRFLAERTGGTYSTLKVQPAELEDSGVYFCASSPQGSYGYTFGSGTRLTVV.

The chain uses TRBV18 and TRBJ2-6; 7 bases are a match to TRBD1. The CDR3 runs 22 residues. From germline, CDR1 is KGHSH and CDR2 LQKENI. The ends lost 3 bases at V and 6 bases at J; junction bases unmatched: 26. In DNA, the CDR3 is TGTGCCAGCTCACCGTCCGGGACAGCTACGACCAAGAAGGTTATCGTGGCCAACGTCCTGACTTTC. This translates into CASSPSGTATTKKVIVANVLTF.

V usage is TRBV7-9 and J usage is TRBJ1-2; a weak D match, TRBD1 (5 bases). Between the trimmed V and J ends, which lost 8 bases and 4 bases, there was a span of 20 bases. This CDR3 comprises 15 residues. Germline CDR1 is SEHNR and CDR2 is FQNEAQ (reference sequence). The CDR3 is CASQGGRSPAYGYTF. CDR3 DNA sequence: TGTGCCAGCCAGGGAGGAAGGAGTCCAGCCTATGGCTACACCTTC.

This rearrangement joins TRBV27 to TRBJ1-1; unclear D gene. The CDR3 contains 12 residues. V was cut by 5 bases and J by 7 bases, with 11 bases left in between. Germline V lookup: CDR1 MNHEY, CDR2 SMNVEV (reference sequence). The CDR3 sequence is CASSPTRGEAFF. The CDR3 nucleotides are TGTGCCAGCAGTCCAACGCGGGGTGAAGCTTTCTTT.

The chain employs TRBV11-2 and TRBJ1-4, with D uncertain. Germline V gene sequence: CDR1 SGHAT, CDR2 FQNNGV. Trimming shortened V by 4 bases and J by 8 bases, and 17 bases separated the two germline ends. This CDR3 is built from 15 residues. CDR3 sequence reads: CASSSISTRREKLFF. The CDR3 DNA reads as TGTGCCAGCAGCTCAATCTCGACACGAAGGGAAAAACTGTTTTTT.

The chain has TRBV30 and TRBJ2-5, with 7 bases identical to TRBD2. The germline V gene encodes CDR1 GTSNPN and CDR2 SVGIG (reference sequence). The CDR3 runs 14 residues. V lost 0 bases and J lost 4; bases outside the gene matches: 5. The CDR3 DNA is TGTGCCTGGAGTGTAGGGATAGCGGGAGAGACCCAGTACTTC. This encodes CAWSVGIAGETQYF.

The rearrangement uses TRBV12-5 and TRBJ2-1; TRBD1 agrees at 8 bases. This CDR3 is built from 16 residues. Germline CDR1 LGHNT, CDR2 FRNRAP. The trim removed 7 bases at V and 5 bases at J, leaving 13 bases unmatched. The CDR3 DNA sequence: TGTGCTAGTGCTGATCCCGACAGGGGACTGGACAATGAGCAGTTCTTC. It is translated as CASADPDRGLDNEQFF.

This clone occurred a few times. V gene TRBV5-4 combines with J gene TRBJ1-3; weak D call: TRBD1 (6 bases). V was cut by 1 base and J by 0 bases, with 14 bases left in between. This CDR3 contains 17 residues. Germline values: CDR1 SGHNT, CDR2 YYREEE (reference sequence). DNA for the CDR3: TGTGCCAGCAGCTTGATACCTGGACAGAACTCTGGAAACACCATATATTTT. Its translation is CASSLIPGQNSGNTIYF. The variable domain in full, completed from reference TRBV5-4 and TRBJ1-3, reads ETGVTQSPTHLIKTRGQQVTLRCSSQSGHNTVSWYQQALGQGPQFIFQYYREEENGRGNFPPRFSGLQFPNYSSELNVNALELDDSALYLCASSLIPGQNSGNTIYFGEGSWLTVV.

The chain has TRBV30 and TRBJ1-1, with 8 bases that match TRBD1. Germline V lookup: CDR1 GTSNPN, CDR2 SVGIG (reference sequence). This CDR3 region has 13 residues. V was pared by 3 bases and J by 8 bases, with 8 bases of the junction left unmatched. The CDR3 reads CAWRGQGKPEAFF. The CDR3 DNA reads as TGTGCCTGGAGAGGACAGGGAAAGCCCGAAGCTTTCTTT. The full variable domain, completed using reference TRBV30 and TRBJ1-1, is SQTIHQWPATLVQPVGSPLSLECTVEGTSNPNLYWYRQAAGRGLQLLFYSVGIGQISSEVPQNLSASRPQDRQFILSSKKLLLSDSGFYLCAWRGQGKPEAFFGQGTRLTVV.

In this sample, this clone turned up once. The V gene is TRBV15, the J gene TRBJ2-5, with 12 bases identical to TRBD2. CDR1 and CDR2 (germline): LNHNV, YYDKDF (reference sequence). V was clipped by 2 bases and J by 5 bases; unmatched bases: 6. This CDR3 is 16 amino acids long. The CDR3 region has the DNA TGTGCCACCAGCAGACTAGCGGGGGGGCGGAGGGAGACCCAGTACTTC. Its translation is CATSRLAGGRRETQYF. The full variable domain, its missing parts supplied by reference TRBV15 and TRBJ2-5, is DAMVIQNPRYQVTQFGKPVTLSCSQTLNHNVMYWYQQKSSQAPKLLFHYYDKDFNNEADTPDNFQSRRPNTSFCFLDIRSPGLGDTAMYLCATSRLAGGRRETQYFGPGTRLLVL.

The V call is TRBV19, the J call TRBJ2-1; the match to TRBD2 covers 8 bases. Germline assignment: CDR1 LNHDA and CDR2 SQIVND (reference sequence). V lost 5 bases to trimming and J lost 3 bases; unmatched junction nucleotides: 6. The CDR3 is made up of 15 amino acids. The CDR3 is CASSSFSGDYNEQFF. The CDR3 bases are TGTGCCAGTAGTTCGTTTAGCGGGGACTACAATGAGCAGTTCTTC.

The J gene is TRBJ2-1, the V gene TRBV9; maybe TRBD1 (5 bases). Germline CDR1 is SGDLS and CDR2 is YYNGEE. This CDR3 comprises 14 residues. Trimming removed 0 bases from V and 5 bases from J, with 9 bases in between. CDR3 sequence: CASSVGQGNNEQFF. The CDR3 bases are TGTGCCAGCAGCGTAGGGCAGGGAAACAATGAGCAGTTCTTC.

The chain joins TRBV7-2 to TRBJ2-5, with 12 bases matching TRBD2. This CDR3 is built from 14 residues. The V gene's germline CDR1 is SGHTA and CDR2 FQGNSA. With V trimmed by 5 bases and J by 5 bases, 3 bases remained unmatched. The CDR3 nucleotides read TGTGCCAGCAGCCTCCTAGCGGGAGGGGAGACCCAGTACTTC. Encoded protein: CASSLLAGGETQYF.

This clone was observed a single time. V and J are TRBV10-3 and TRBJ1-5, with D tentatively TRBD1 (5 bases). The germline V gene has CDR1 ENHRY and CDR2 SYGVKD. This CDR3 contains 16 residues. The V gene lost 10 bases and the J gene lost 5 bases, with 24 bases spanning the gap. The DNA of the CDR3 is TGTGCCACATCGCGGGGCTCAGGCCCAGTCGATCAGCCCCAGCATTTT. Protein product: CATSRGSGPVDQPQHF.

This clone was observed a single time. The rearrangement joins TRBV30 to TRBJ2-7; D is unresolved. Germline V gene lookup returns CDR1 GTSNPN and CDR2 SVGIG (reference sequence). This CDR3 has 14 amino acids. V lost 0 bases, J lost 3 bases, and 12 bases lay in between. The CDR3 nucleotides are TGTGCCTGGAGTGTACGGTCCGAAGACTACGAGCAGTACTTC. Amino acids: CAWSVRSEDYEQYF.

V usage is TRBV18 and J usage is TRBJ1-4; possible D gene TRBD1, 5 bases. Germline assignment: CDR1 KGHSH and CDR2 LQKENI. This CDR3 has 14 amino acids. Trimming shortened V by 5 bases and J by 5 bases, and 12 bases separated the two germline ends. The CDR3 loop is CASSIGRGNEKLFF. In nucleotides, the CDR3 is TGTGCCAGCTCAATTGGTAGGGGCAATGAAAAACTGTTTTTT.

This clone has only one observation. The V call is TRBV6-1, the J call TRBJ1-2; D remains ambiguous. Germline CDR1 is MNHNS and CDR2 is SASEGT. V was clipped by 0 bases and J by 8 bases, with 16 bases between them. The CDR3 is made up of 15 amino acids. CDR3 nucleotide sequence: TGTGCCAGCAGTGAAGCTTCAGGTCGCCTCTGGGGCTACACCTTC. This sequence encodes CASSEASGRLWGYTF.

Details on this clone: At one end, the junction sequence differs from germline, possibly due to a read error. This rearrangement joins TRBV5-1 to TRBJ1-1; 10 bases fit TRBD1. This CDR3 contains 12 residues. Germline V gene sequence: CDR1 SGHRS, CDR2 YFSETQ. The CDR3 sequence: CASRLGQGEAFF. CDR3 nucleotide sequence: TGCGCCAGCAGGTTGGGACAGGGGGAAGCTTTCTTT.

The rearrangement joins TRBV19 to TRBJ2-6, with a tentative D call TRBD2 (6 bases). CDR3 length: 15 residues. Deletions cut 6 bases from V and 4 bases from J, with 13 bases between. The germline gives CDR1 LNHDA, CDR2 SQIVND (reference sequence). The CDR3 sequence: CASSPSGSGANVLTF. In DNA form, the CDR3 reads TGTGCCAGTAGCCCCAGCGGGTCCGGGGCCAACGTCCTGACTTTC.

This rearrangement joins TRBV7-7 to TRBJ2-5; perhaps TRBD1 as D (6 bases). Germline CDR1 and CDR2: SSHAT and FNYEAQ (reference sequence). Between the trimmed V and J ends, which lost 5 bases and 5 bases, there was a span of 12 bases. The CDR3 has 13 amino acids. The CDR3 reads CASSRDTLETQYF. Written as DNA, the CDR3 is TGTGCCAGCAGCCGGGACACTCTGGAGACCCAGTACTTC.